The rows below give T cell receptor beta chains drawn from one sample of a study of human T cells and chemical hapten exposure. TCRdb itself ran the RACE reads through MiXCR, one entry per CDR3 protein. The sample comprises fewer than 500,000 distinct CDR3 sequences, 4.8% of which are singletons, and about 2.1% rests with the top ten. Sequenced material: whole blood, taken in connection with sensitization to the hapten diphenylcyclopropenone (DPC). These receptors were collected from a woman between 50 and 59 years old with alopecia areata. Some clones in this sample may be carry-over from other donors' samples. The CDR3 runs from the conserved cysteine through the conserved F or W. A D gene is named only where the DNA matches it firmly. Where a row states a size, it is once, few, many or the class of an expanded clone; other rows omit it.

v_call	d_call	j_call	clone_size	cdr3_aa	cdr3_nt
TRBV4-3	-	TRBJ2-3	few	CASSQDQSLPTQYF	TGCGCCAGCAGCCAAGATCAGAGCCTCCCAACGCAGTATTTT
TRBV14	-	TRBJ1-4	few	CASSQVVGNNEKLFF	TGTGCCAGCAGCCAAGTAGTTGGGAATAATGAAAAACTGTTTTTT
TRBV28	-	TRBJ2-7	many	CASRSLGSYEQYF	TGTGCCAGCAGGTCCCTGGGCTCCTACGAGCAGTACTTC
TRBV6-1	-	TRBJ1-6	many	CASSESGRAGSPLHF	TGTGCCAGCAGTGAAAGCGGCAGGGCAGGCTCACCCCTCCACTTT
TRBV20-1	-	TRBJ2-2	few	CSARVDTGELFF	TGCAGTGCTCGAGTGGACACCGGGGAGCTGTTTTTT
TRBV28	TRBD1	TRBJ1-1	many	CASSPRGTVNTEAFF	TGTGCCAGCAGCCCGAGAGGGACAGTTAACACTGAAGCTTTCTTT
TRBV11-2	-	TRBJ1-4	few	CASSFNRVAANEKLFF	TGTGCCAGCAGCTTTAACAGGGTTGCAGCTAATGAAAAACTGTTTTTT
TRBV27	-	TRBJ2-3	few	CASSFEVTDTQYF	TGTGCCAGCAGTTTTGAGGTTACAGATACGCAGTATTTT
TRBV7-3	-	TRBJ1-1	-	CASSLSRGAEAFF	TGTGCCAGCAGCTTAAGCAGGGGCGCTGAAGCTTTCTTT
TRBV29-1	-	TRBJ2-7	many	CSVDRLEQRSYEQYF	TGCAGCGTTGACAGGCTAGAACAGCGCTCCTACGAGCAGTACTTC
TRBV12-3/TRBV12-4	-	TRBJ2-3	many	CASSPGPPDTQYF	TGTGCCAGCAGTCCTGGACCTCCAGATACGCAGTATTTT
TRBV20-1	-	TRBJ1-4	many	CSAPPDNNEKLFF	TGCAGTGCTCCCCCCGACAATAATGAAAAACTGTTTTTT
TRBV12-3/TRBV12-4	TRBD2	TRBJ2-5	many	CASSGLAGGQETQYF	TGTGCCAGCAGCGGACTAGCGGGGGGCCAAGAGACCCAGTACTTC
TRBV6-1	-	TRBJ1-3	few	CASLQGLLSGNTIYF	TGTGCCAGCCTCCAGGGCCTCTTATCTGGAAACACCATATATTTT
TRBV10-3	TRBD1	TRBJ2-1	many	CAISPTGGNEQFF	TGTGCCATCAGCCCCACAGGGGGCAATGAGCAGTTCTTC
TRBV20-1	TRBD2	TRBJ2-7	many	CSARLAGSYEQYF	TGCAGTGCCAGACTAGCGGGGTCCTACGAGCAGTACTTC
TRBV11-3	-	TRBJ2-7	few	CASSSTSYEQYF	TGTGCCAGCAGCTCCACTTCCTACGAGCAGTACTTC
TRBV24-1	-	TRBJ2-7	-	CATSDGTASYEQYF	TGTGCCACCAGTGATGGGACGGCCTCCTACGAGCAGTACTTC
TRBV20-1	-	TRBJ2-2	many	CSAGGRDNTGELFF	TGCAGTGCAGGGGGGCGAGACAACACCGGGGAGCTGTTTTTT
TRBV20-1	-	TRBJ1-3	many	CSARDYSAKTLYF	TGCAGTGCTAGAGATTATTCGGCGAAAACCCTATATTTT
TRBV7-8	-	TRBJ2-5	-	CASSLGATGTQYF	TGTGCCAGCAGCTTAGGGGCAACGGGGACCCAGTACTTC
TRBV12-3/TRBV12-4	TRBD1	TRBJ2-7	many	CASSFKTGIYEQYF	TGTGCCAGCAGTTTTAAGACAGGGATCTACGAGCAGTACTTC
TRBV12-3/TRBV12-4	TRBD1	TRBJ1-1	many	CASSQGQGTAEAFF	TGTGCCAGCAGCCAAGGACAGGGGACGGCTGAAGCTTTCTTT
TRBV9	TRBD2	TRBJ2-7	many	CASSPAGGDSYEQYF	TGTGCCAGCAGCCCGGCGGGGGGCGACTCCTACGAGCAGTACTTC
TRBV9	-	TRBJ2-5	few	CASNGGVGQETQYF	TGTGCCAGCAACGGCGGGGTGGGACAAGAGACCCAGTACTTC
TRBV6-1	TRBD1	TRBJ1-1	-	CASSEYGRGLNTEAFF	TGTGCCAGCAGTGAATACGGCAGGGGGTTGAACACTGAAGCTTTCTTT
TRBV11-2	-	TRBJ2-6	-	CASSLRRDPKGGANVLTF	TGTGCCAGCAGCTTACGCCGGGATCCTAAGGGTGGGGCCAACGTCCTGACTTTC
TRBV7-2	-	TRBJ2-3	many	CASSKGKGTDTQYF	TGTGCCAGCAGCAAGGGCAAGGGCACAGATACGCAGTATTTT
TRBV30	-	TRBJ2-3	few	CASESTSTDTQYF	TGTGCCTCGGAATCGACTAGCACAGATACGCAGTATTTT
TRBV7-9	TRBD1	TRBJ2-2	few	CASSSPLDRENTGELFF	TGTGCCAGCAGCTCACCCTTAGACAGGGAGAACACCGGGGAGCTGTTTTTT
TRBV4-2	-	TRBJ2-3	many	CASSQDRARNTQYF	TGTGCCAGCAGCCAAGATCGAGCTAGGAATACGCAGTATTTT
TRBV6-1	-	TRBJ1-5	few	CATSAGTADQPQHF	TGTGCCACTTCGGCGGGCACCGCAGATCAGCCCCAGCATTTT
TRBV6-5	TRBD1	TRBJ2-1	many	CASSSSGTGGNNEQFF	TGTGCCAGCAGTTCCTCCGGGACAGGGGGCAACAATGAGCAGTTCTTC
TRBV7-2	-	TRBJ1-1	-	CASSLRGDATEAFF	TGTGCCAGCAGCTTAAGGGGCGACGCCACTGAAGCTTTCTTT
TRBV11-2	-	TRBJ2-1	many	CASSLVRNEQFF	TGTGCCAGCAGCTTAGTACGGAATGAGCAGTTCTTC
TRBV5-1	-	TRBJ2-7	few	CASSLVETGAYEQYF	TGCGCCAGCAGCTTGGTCGAGACAGGCGCCTACGAGCAGTACTTC
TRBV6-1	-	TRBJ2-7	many	CASSEGPGLEQYF	TGTGCCAGCAGTGAGGGCCCCGGTCTTGAGCAGTACTTC
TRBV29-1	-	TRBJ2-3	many	CSVSKTDTQYF	TGCAGCGTTTCGAAGACAGATACGCAGTATTTT
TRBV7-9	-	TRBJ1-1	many	CASSLAHSMNTEAFF	TGTGCCAGCAGCTTAGCACACAGCATGAACACTGAAGCTTTCTTT
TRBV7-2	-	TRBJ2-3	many	CASSKGDSPSTQYF	TGTGCCAGCAGTAAAGGGGACTCACCTAGTACGCAGTATTTT
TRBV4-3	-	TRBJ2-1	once	CASSQGSLNEQFF	TGCGCCAGCAGCCAAGGGTCCCTCAATGAGCAGTTCTTC
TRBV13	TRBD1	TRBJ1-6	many	CASSPWGQGGNSPLHF	TGTGCCAGCAGCCCGTGGGGACAGGGAGGGAATTCACCCCTCCACTTT
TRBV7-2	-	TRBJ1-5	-	CASSAQPLAGQPQHF	TGTGCCAGCAGCGCACAGCCTTTAGCGGGTCAGCCCCAGCATTTT
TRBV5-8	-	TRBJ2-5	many	CASSLALQGGQETQYF	TGTGCCAGCAGCTTGGCTCTACAGGGGGGGCAAGAGACCCAGTACTTC
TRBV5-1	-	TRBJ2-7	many	CASSLETGVGEQYF	TGCGCCAGCAGCTTGGAGACAGGCGTCGGCGAGCAGTACTTC